This passage covers 29 T cell receptor beta chains from one sample sequenced in a study of T-cell reconstitution after alpha-beta-depleted transplantation in children. Unique molecular identifiers were incorporated into the prepared TCRbeta library. TCRdb re-called the PCR reads with MiXCR, one entry per CDR3 protein. The sample holds 200,000 to 250,000 distinct CDR3 sequences, 8% to 9.5% seen once. Sequenced here: PBMCs from the stem cell graft donor, sampled from the stem cell graft. The receptor source for this set is a human donor who donated a stem cell graft to a child with acute lymphoblastic leukemia.

This clonotype turned up a few times. The chain recombines TRBV6-1 with TRBJ1-2; TRBD1 agrees at 7 bases. After removal of 7 bases from V and 3 bases from J, the junction contained 8 bases not matched to a gene. Looked up from germline, CDR1 is MNHNS and CDR2 is SASEGT. This CDR3 contains 14 residues. DNA for the CDR3: TGTGCCAGCACCCCGGCGCAGGGGGACTATGGCTACACCTTC. This codes for CASTPAQGDYGYTF.

This clonotype was observed a few times. The chain couples TRBV27 to TRBJ1-3; D ambiguous. Trimming stripped 3 bases from V and 3 bases from J, with 6 bases between. The CDR3 extends over 13 amino acids. CDR1 and CDR2 from the germline V gene are MNHEY and SMNVEV (reference sequence). The CDR3 DNA follows: TGTGCCAGCAGTTTGGGTGATGGAAACACCATATATTTT. Translating it yields CASSLGDGNTIYF.

This sequence joins TRBV6-1 and TRBJ1-5, with D possibly being TRBD1 (5 bases). The CDR3 extends over 15 amino acids. V lost 5 bases, J lost 3 bases, and 14 bases lay in between. CDR1 MNHNS and CDR2 SASEGT come from the germline V gene. The CDR3 loop is CASSPFRDSNQPQHF. The CDR3 nucleotides are TGTGCCAGCAGTCCATTCCGGGACTCCAATCAGCCCCAGCATTTT.

The V and J genes are TRBV5-1 and TRBJ1-1; unclear D gene. V lost 0 bases to trimming and J lost 13 bases, with 16 bases between them. Germline CDR1 and CDR2: SGHRS and YFSETQ. This CDR3 contains 13 residues. The CDR3: CASSLAGLSQFFF. DNA for the CDR3: TGCGCCAGCAGCTTGGCCGGATTAAGCCAATTTTTCTTT. Together with reference TRBV5-1 and TRBJ1-1, the CDR3 gives the full variable domain: KAGVTQTPRYLIKTRGQQVTLSCSPISGHRSVSWYQQTPGQGLQFLFEYFSETQRNKGNFPGRFSGRQFSNSRSEMNVSTLELGDSALYLCASSLAGLSQFFFGQGTRLTVV.

There are many counts of this clonotype. Written as DNA, the CDR3 is TGTGCCAGCAGCCAAAGGTTGGAGGAGCAGTTCTTC. Amino acid sequence: CASSQRLEEQFF. The V and J genes are TRBV3-1 and TRBJ2-1; D not certain. Trimming took 2 bases from V and 10 from J, leaving 9 bases between them. Germline CDR1 reads LGHDT; CDR2 reads YNNKEL (reference sequence). The CDR3 runs 12 residues.

This clonotype came up a few times. The rearrangement uses TRBV12-3 or TRBV12-4 and TRBJ1-2; 8 bases agree with TRBD1. The CDR3 runs 14 residues. V trimming: 4 bases; J trimming: 3 bases; junction bases outside the gene matches: 4. CDR3 in DNA: TGTGCCAGCAGTTGGGGACAGGTGGACTATGGCTACACCTTC. Protein: CASSWGQVDYGYTF.

This chain's CDR3 is CASSPPRGPNTEAFF. In nucleotides, the CDR3 is TGTGCCAGCTCACCACCCCGGGGGCCAAACACTGAAGCTTTCTTT. This chain connects TRBV18 to TRBJ1-1, with D tentatively TRBD1 (6 bases). The V end lost 0 bases, the J end lost 2 bases, and 10 bases lay between the germline ends. The CDR3 runs 15 residues. The V gene's germline CDR1 is KGHSH and CDR2 LQKENI.

This clonotype was recorded a few times. The chain carries TRBV12-3 or TRBV12-4 and TRBJ1-2; D is perhaps TRBD1 (6 bases). Trimming took off 6 bases at V and 3 bases at J, with 14 bases between the two ends. There are 14 residues in the CDR3. CDR3 residues: CASRKQGTDYGYTF. Written as DNA, the CDR3 is TGTGCCAGCAGAAAACAGGGTACGGACTATGGCTACACCTTC.

The sample holds a few counts of this clonotype. This chain uses TRBV27 with TRBJ2-1, with D perhaps matching TRBD1 or TRBD2 (6 bases each). Germline CDR1 reads MNHEY; CDR2 reads SMNVEV (reference sequence). This CDR3 comprises 17 residues. Trimming shortened V by 8 bases and J by 2 bases, and 22 bases separated the two germline ends. The CDR3 DNA reads TGTGCCAGCCGCCCCATAACAAGGGGGGTTGCCTACAATGAGCAGTTCTTC. Translation: CASRPITRGVAYNEQFF.

This chain uses TRBV10-3 with TRBJ1-6; the match to TRBD1 covers 7 bases. The CDR3 sequence is 15 residues long. With 10 bases clipped from V and 5 bases from J, the junction kept 11 bases outside the gene matches. In germline, CDR1 is ENHRY, CDR2 SYGVKD. CDR3 residues: CATGPQGQNNSPLHF. As DNA, the CDR3 is TGTGCCACCGGGCCACAGGGGCAAAATAATTCACCCCTCCACTTT.

This clonotype was observed at least ten times. The chain links TRBV27 to TRBJ2-3, with a tentative D call TRBD2 (5 bases). CDR3 length: 12 amino acids. Per germline, CDR1 MNHEY and CDR2 SMNVEV (reference sequence). Trimming pared 6 bases from V and 6 bases from J, leaving 10 bases between. The CDR3 DNA sequence: TGTGCCAGCAGGGCCGGGATTGATACGCAGTATTTT. This encodes CASRAGIDTQYF.

This clonotype occurred many times. The chain combines TRBV10-3 with TRBJ2-2; TRBD1 agrees at 7 bases. Germline V gives CDR1 ENHRY, CDR2 SYGVKD. V shed 7 bases and J 0 bases; nucleotides not matched to a gene: 5. This CDR3 is built from 15 residues. The CDR3 sequence is CAINTGTANTGELFF. The CDR3 coding sequence is TGTGCCATCAATACAGGGACAGCGAACACCGGGGAGCTGTTTTTT.

The V and J genes are TRBV7-6 and TRBJ1-4; D perhaps matches TRBD1 (5 bases). Trimming took off 5 bases at V and 0 bases at J, with 22 bases between the two ends. Germline CDR1 is SGHVS and CDR2 is FNYEAQ. This CDR3 comprises 19 residues. In nucleotides, the CDR3 is TGTGCCAGCAGCAATAAAAAGGGGCAGGTCGTTGCAACTAATGAAAAACTGTTTTTT. Translated: CASSNKKGQVVATNEKLFF. The whole variable domain, remainder taken from reference TRBV7-6 and TRBJ1-4, is GAGVSQSPRYKVTKRGQDVALRCDPISGHVSLYWYRQALGQGPEFLTYFNYEAQQDKSGLPNDRFSAERPEGSISTLTIQRTEQRDSAMYRCASSNKKGQVVATNEKLFFGSGTQLSVL.

This clonotype was seen at least ten times. This sequence joins TRBV12-3 or TRBV12-4 and TRBJ2-2; D is uncertain. The V end was cut by 5 bases, the J end by 11 bases, with 12 bases between. The CDR3 totals 12 residues. The CDR3 nucleotides read TGTGCCAGCAGTGGACGGCCACCTGAGCTGTTTTTT. Encoded protein: CASSGRPPELFF.

This clonotype was seen only a few times. V and J are TRBV7-9 and TRBJ2-2, with D perhaps matching TRBD1 (5 bases). From germline, CDR1 is SEHNR and CDR2 FQNEAQ (reference sequence). The CDR3 is 14 residues long. V dropped 3 bases and J dropped 3 bases, with 8 bases sitting between them. The CDR3 DNA follows: TGTGCCAGCAGCTTGACAGTGGACACCGGGGAGCTGTTTTTT. Protein: CASSLTVDTGELFF.

The chain employs TRBV12-3 or TRBV12-4 and TRBJ2-5; D possibly corresponds to TRBD2 (7 bases). The CDR3 consists of 16 residues. The V end lost 2 bases, the J end lost 7 bases, and 20 bases lay between the germline ends. CDR3 amino acids: CASSLSSGGGKWTQYF. The CDR3 DNA follows: TGTGCCAGCAGTTTATCGTCGGGCGGGGGCAAATGGACCCAGTACTTC.

The sample holds many counts of this clonotype. The V and J genes are TRBV12-3 or TRBV12-4 and TRBJ2-2, with unresolved D. CDR3 size: 17 residues. Trimming took off 2 bases at V and 6 bases at J, with 19 bases between the two ends. The CDR3 bases are TGTGCCAGCAGTTTAAAAAAAGGGCTGTATAGGTCCGGGGAGCTGTTTTTT. Protein product: CASSLKKGLYRSGELFF.

This clonotype was counted ten times or more. The rearrangement links TRBV4-3 to TRBJ2-3, with 9 bases identical to TRBD2. The germline CDR1 and CDR2 sequences are LGHNA and YSLEER. The length of the CDR3 is 17 residues. Losses at the gene ends were 3 bases for V and 2 bases for J; bases not matched to a gene: 9. CDR3: CASSHQGRGGPTDTQYF. CDR3 nucleotides: TGCGCCAGCAGCCACCAAGGGCGGGGGGGCCCCACAGATACGCAGTATTTT.

The chain carries TRBV12-3 or TRBV12-4 and TRBJ1-2; the match to TRBD1 covers 10 bases. V lost 3 bases, J lost 8 bases, and 3 bases stayed unmatched. The CDR3 loop spans 13 amino acids. The CDR3 DNA follows: TGTGCCAGCAGTTTGGGACAGGGGATCGGCTACACCTTC. It is translated as CASSLGQGIGYTF.

V and J are TRBV11-2 and TRBJ1-1, with 7 bases aligning to TRBD1. Germline V gene lookup returns CDR1 SGHAT and CDR2 FQNNGV. This CDR3 comprises 17 residues. Germline trimming cut 5 bases from V and 3 bases from J; bases unmatched to any gene: 15. This CDR3 is CASSQGVSREVDTEAFF. The CDR3 DNA reads TGTGCCAGCAGCCAGGGGGTATCAAGAGAGGTGGACACTGAAGCTTTCTTT.

The J gene is TRBJ2-2, the V gene TRBV12-3 or TRBV12-4; D gene ambiguous. V lost 8 bases and J lost 1, with 14 bases in between. The CDR3 spans 15 residues. As DNA, the CDR3 is TGTGCCAGCGAAACATTCGGCGGGAACACCGGGGAGCTGTTTTTT. It yields the protein CASETFGGNTGELFF.

This clonotype appeared a few times. The chain combines TRBV5-1 with TRBJ2-3, with 7 nucleotides matching TRBD2. V was clipped by 6 bases and J by 2 bases; unmatched bases: 6. The CDR3 has 14 amino acids. CDR1 and CDR2 (germline): SGHRS, YFSETQ. As DNA, the CDR3 is TGCGCCAGCACCCCAGCGGGGCCCACAGATACGCAGTATTTT. As protein: CASTPAGPTDTQYF.

The chain joins TRBV5-1 to TRBJ2-2; D not certain. CDR3 size: 12 residues. Per germline, CDR1 SGHRS and CDR2 YFSETQ. The V and J ends lost 1 base and 9 bases respectively, with 7 bases between them. The CDR3 loop reads CASSLYGRELFF. Written as DNA, the CDR3 is TGCGCCAGCAGCTTGTATGGCAGGGAGCTGTTTTTT.

In its sample, this clonotype was seen many times. The chain carries TRBV3-1 and TRBJ1-2; D call uncertain. This CDR3 spans 12 amino acids. Germline lookup yields CDR1 LGHDT and CDR2 YNNKEL (reference sequence). V was clipped by 8 bases and J by 3 bases, with 10 bases between them. The CDR3 sequence: CASARNDYGYTF. As DNA, the CDR3 is TGTGCCAGCGCCAGGAACGACTATGGCTACACCTTC.

Many counts were recorded for this clonotype. The rearrangement links TRBV27 to TRBJ2-1; D perhaps matches TRBD1 (6 bases). This CDR3 contains 16 residues. With 6 bases removed from V and 7 bases from J, the gap between germline ends came to 22 bases. CDR1 is MNHEY and CDR2 is SMNVEV in the germline V gene (reference sequence). The CDR3: CASRRVTGSVSNEQFF. CDR3 DNA sequence: TGTGCCAGCAGACGAGTCACAGGGTCGGTCTCAAATGAGCAGTTCTTC.

The rearrangement uses TRBV7-2 and TRBJ2-2; 7 bases fit TRBD1. The germline V gene has CDR1 SGHTA and CDR2 FQGNSA. The J segment lost 3 bases and the V segment lost 7 bases, leaving 14 bases of the junction unmatched. This CDR3 is 17 amino acids long. CDR3 sequence: CASTKTPRTGDTGELFF. For the CDR3, the DNA is TGTGCCAGCACCAAAACCCCCCGTACAGGGGACACCGGGGAGCTGTTTTTT.

Relative to its sample, this clonotype is large. This chain joins TRBV12-3 or TRBV12-4 and TRBJ1-4, with D possibly TRBD1 on 5 matching bases. V lost 6 bases, J lost 6 bases, and 17 bases lay in between. This CDR3 is built from 15 residues. CDR3 protein: CASRPTGGGDEKLFF. Written as DNA, the CDR3 is TGTGCCAGCAGGCCCACCGGGGGAGGAGATGAAAAACTGTTTTTT.

Concerning this clonotype itself: A read error may explain this, as a much larger clone is one base away. V and J are TRBV10-3 and TRBJ2-7, with D unclear. Trimming shortened V by 3 bases and J by 3 bases, and 12 bases separated the two germline ends. This CDR3 is 14 amino acids long. Per the germline V gene, CDR1 is ENHRY and CDR2 is SYGVKD. CDR3 in amino acids: CAISEGHQHYEQYF. The CDR3, as DNA: TGTGCCATCAGTGAAGGGCACCAACACTACGAGCAGTACTTC.

Many counts were recorded for this clonotype. The chain carries TRBV5-1 and TRBJ2-5; D uncertain. Germline-derived CDR1 and CDR2 are SGHRS and YFSETQ. The CDR3 consists of 16 residues. Trimming took off 0 bases at V and 2 bases at J, with 14 bases between the two ends. CDR3 in DNA: TGCGCCAGCAGCTTGGGTCCCAGAGGACCACAAGAGACCCAGTACTTC. This sequence encodes CASSLGPRGPQETQYF. The full variable domain, its missing parts supplied by reference TRBV5-1 and TRBJ2-5, is KAGVTQTPRYLIKTRGQQVTLSCSPISGHRSVSWYQQTPGQGLQFLFEYFSETQRNKGNFPGRFSGRQFSNSRSEMNVSTLELGDSALYLCASSLGPRGPQETQYFGPGTRLLVL.